One and the same sample provided the 5 T cell receptor beta chains below, sequenced in a study of OX40 agonist ivuxolimab in advanced cancers. Measured with immunoSEQ multiplex PCR; TCRdb has only the in-frame clones, and not every one. Among roughly 110,000 clones listed, about 91% were seen once. This specimen consisted of CD4+ or CD8+ T cells sorted from blood, obtained in a trial of the OX40 agonist ivuxolimab. These receptors were obtained from an adult with an advanced solid tumor such as melanoma, head and neck, liver or kidney cancer.

The chain combines TRBV2 with TRBJ1-1; D gene ambiguous. This CDR3 comprises 13 residues. V lost 4 bases and J 2 bases, leaving 8 bases between the germline ends. Per the germline V gene, CDR1 is SNHLY and CDR2 is FYNNEI. The CDR3 sequence: CASSGAGNTEAFF. DNA of the CDR3: TGTGCCAGCAGTGGGGCCGGCAACACTGAAGCTTTCTTT.

The V call is TRBV7-9, the J call TRBJ1-5; the D is unclear. Germline V gives CDR1 SEHNR, CDR2 FQNEAQ (reference sequence). The CDR3 has 12 amino acids. Trimming cost V 5 bases and J 4 bases, with 6 bases left between them. The DNA for the CDR3 is TGTGCCAGCAGCCGACTAAATCAGCCCCAGCATTTT. Its protein product is CASSRLNQPQHF. Full variable domain (outside the CDR3, taken from reference TRBV7-9 and TRBJ1-5): DTGVSQNPRHKITKRGQNVTFRCDPISEHNRLYWYRQTLGQGPEFLTYFQNEAQLEKSRLLSDRFSAERPKGSFSTLEIQRTEQGDSAMYLCASSRLNQPQHFGDGTRLSIL.

This chain links TRBV19 with TRBJ1-5; TRBD1 matches at 9 bases. The V gene's germline CDR1 is LNHDA and CDR2 SQIVND (reference sequence). Germline trimming cut 1 base from V and 6 bases from J; bases unmatched to any gene: 7. CDR3 length: 16 residues. The CDR3 here is CASSIGVQGATQPQHF. CDR3 nucleotides: TGTGCCAGTAGTATAGGTGTACAGGGGGCGACTCAGCCCCAGCATTTT.

V and J are TRBV5-1 and TRBJ1-1, with 11 bases aligning to TRBD1. In germline, CDR1 is SGHRS, CDR2 YFSETQ. V shed 4 bases, J shed 6 bases, and the junction held 2 bases outside the gene matches. The CDR3 consists of 13 residues. The CDR3 DNA sequence: TGCGCCAGCAGCCGGACAGGGGGCCCTGAAGCTTTCTTT. Translation: CASSRTGGPEAFF.

The count of this clone is one. The CDR3 nucleotides are TGTGCCAGCAGCCCCGACAGGGGGCCAGCAGACGAGCAGTACTTC. Protein sequence: CASSPDRGPADEQYF. The rearrangement uses TRBV7-6 and TRBJ2-7, with 10 bases that match TRBD1. CDR1 is SGHVS and CDR2 is FNYEAQ in the germline V gene. Trimming removed 5 bases from V and 5 bases from J; junction bases left unmatched: 9. The length of the CDR3 is 15 residues.